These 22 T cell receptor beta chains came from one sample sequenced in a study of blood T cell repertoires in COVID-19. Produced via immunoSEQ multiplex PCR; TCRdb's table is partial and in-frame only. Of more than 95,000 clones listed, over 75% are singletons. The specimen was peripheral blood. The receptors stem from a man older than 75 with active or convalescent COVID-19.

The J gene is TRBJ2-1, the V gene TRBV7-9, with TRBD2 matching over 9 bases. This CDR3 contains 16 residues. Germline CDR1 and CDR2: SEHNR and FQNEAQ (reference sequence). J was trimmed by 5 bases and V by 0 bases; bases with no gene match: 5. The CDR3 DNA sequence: TGTGCCAGCAGCTTAGCGGGCGGGGGGGCCCACAATGAGCAGTTCTTC. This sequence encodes CASSLAGGGAHNEQFF.

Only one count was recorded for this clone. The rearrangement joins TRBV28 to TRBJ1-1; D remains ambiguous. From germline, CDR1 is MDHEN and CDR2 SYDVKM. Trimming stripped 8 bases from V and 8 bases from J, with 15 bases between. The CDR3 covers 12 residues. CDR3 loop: CASCHTPFEAFF. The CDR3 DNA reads TGTGCCAGCTGTCACACCCCATTCGAAGCTTTCTTT.

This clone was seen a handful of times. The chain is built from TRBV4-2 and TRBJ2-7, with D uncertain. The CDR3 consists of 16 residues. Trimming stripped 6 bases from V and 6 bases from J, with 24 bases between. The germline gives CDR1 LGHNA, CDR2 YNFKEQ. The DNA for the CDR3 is TGTGCCAGCAGTCCCCTTTTGGCTAGGAGTCAGAGCGAGCAGTACTTC. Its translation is CASSPLLARSQSEQYF.

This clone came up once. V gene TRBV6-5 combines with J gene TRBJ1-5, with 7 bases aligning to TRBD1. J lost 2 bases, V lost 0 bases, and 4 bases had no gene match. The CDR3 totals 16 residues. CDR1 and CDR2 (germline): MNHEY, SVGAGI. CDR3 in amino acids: CASSYSPGTGNQPQHF. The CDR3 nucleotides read TGTGCCAGCAGTTACTCACCCGGGACAGGCAATCAGCCCCAGCATTTT.

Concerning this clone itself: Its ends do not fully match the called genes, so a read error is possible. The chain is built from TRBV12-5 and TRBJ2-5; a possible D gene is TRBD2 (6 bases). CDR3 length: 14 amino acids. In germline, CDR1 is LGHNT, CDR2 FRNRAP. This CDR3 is CASALGGLQETQYF. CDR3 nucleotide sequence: TGTGCTAGTGCTTTGGGGGGACTCCAAGAGACCCAGTACTTC.

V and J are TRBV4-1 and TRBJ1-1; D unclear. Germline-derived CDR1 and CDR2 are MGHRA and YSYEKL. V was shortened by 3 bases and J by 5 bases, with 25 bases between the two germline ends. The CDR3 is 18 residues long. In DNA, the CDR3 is TGCGCCAGCAGCCACCTACCCAGGACTAAAGGCTCGCGGACTGAAGCTTTCTTT. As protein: CASSHLPRTKGSRTEAFF.

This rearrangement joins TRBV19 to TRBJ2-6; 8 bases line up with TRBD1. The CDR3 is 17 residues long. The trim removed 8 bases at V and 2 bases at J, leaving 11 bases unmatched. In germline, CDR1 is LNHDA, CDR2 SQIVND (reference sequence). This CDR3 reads CASSHQGAKAGANVLTF. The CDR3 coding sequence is TGTGCCAGTTCGCACCAGGGGGCCAAAGCTGGGGCCAACGTCCTGACTTTC. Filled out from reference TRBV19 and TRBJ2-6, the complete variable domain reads DGGITQSPKYLFRKEGQNVTLSCEQNLNHDAMYWYRQDPGQGLRLIYYSQIVNDFQKGDIAEGYSVSREKKESFPLTVTSAQKNPTAFYLCASSHQGAKAGANVLTFGAGSRLTVL.

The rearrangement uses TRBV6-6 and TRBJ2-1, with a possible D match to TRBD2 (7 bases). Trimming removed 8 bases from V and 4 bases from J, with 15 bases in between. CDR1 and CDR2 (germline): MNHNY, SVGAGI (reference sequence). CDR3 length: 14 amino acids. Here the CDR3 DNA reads TGTGCCAGCGGGGGGGCGGGAGTGTACAATGAGCAGTTCTTC. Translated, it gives CASGGAGVYNEQFF.

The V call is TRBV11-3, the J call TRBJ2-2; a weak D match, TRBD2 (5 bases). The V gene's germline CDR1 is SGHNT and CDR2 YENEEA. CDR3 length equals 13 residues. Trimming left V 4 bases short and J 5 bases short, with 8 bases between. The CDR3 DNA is TGTGCCAGCAGCTCCCGGGGAACCGGGGAGCTGTTTTTT. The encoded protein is CASSSRGTGELFF. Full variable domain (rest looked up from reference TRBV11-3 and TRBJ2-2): EAGVVQSPRYKIIEKKQPVAFWCNPISGHNTLYWYLQNLGQGPELLIRYENEEAVDDSQLPKDRFSAERLKGVDSTLKIQPAELGDSAVYLCASSSRGTGELFFGEGSRLTVL.

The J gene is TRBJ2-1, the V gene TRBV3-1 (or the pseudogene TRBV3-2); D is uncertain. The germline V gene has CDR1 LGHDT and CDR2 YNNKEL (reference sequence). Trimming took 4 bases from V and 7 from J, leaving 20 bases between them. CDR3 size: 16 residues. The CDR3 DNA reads TGTGCCAGCAGCCTTCGCTTGACATCTATTGTGAATGAGCAGTTCTTC. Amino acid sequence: CASSLRLTSIVNEQFF.

As DNA, the CDR3 is TGTGCCAGCAGCTTTCGGCTAGCGGGAAGTCGGAGGTCCTACAATGAGCAGTTCTTC. Its translation: CASSFRLAGSRRSYNEQFF. J is TRBJ2-1 and V is TRBV7-6; 9 positions agree with TRBD2. The CDR3 runs 19 residues. V lost 3 bases to trimming and J lost 1 base; unmatched junction nucleotides: 13. Looked up from germline, CDR1 is SGHVS and CDR2 is FNYEAQ.

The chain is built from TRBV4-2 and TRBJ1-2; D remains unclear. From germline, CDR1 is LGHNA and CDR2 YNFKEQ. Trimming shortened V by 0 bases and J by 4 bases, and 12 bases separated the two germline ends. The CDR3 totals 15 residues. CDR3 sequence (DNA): TGTGCCAGCAGCCAAGATCGTCAGAATTTCTATGGCTACACCTTC. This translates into CASSQDRQNFYGYTF.

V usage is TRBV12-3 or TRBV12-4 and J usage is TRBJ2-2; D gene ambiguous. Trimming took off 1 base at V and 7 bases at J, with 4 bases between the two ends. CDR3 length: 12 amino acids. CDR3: CASSLGVGELFF. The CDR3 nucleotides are TGTGCCAGCAGTTTAGGCGTCGGGGAGCTGTTTTTT.

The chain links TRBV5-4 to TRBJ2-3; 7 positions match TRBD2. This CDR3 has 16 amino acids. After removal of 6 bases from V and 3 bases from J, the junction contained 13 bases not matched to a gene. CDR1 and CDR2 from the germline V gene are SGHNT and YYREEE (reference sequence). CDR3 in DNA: TGTGCCAGCAAATCGGGGGGTCCCGAACCGACAGATACGCAGTATTTT. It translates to CASKSGGPEPTDTQYF.

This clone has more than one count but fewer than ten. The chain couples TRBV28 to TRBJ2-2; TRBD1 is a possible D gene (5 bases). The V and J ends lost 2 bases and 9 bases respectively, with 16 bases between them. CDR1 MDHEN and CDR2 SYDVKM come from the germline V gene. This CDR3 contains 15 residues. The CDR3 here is CASSLRLARARELFF. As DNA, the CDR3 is TGTGCCAGCAGTTTACGGTTAGCCAGGGCCCGGGAGCTGTTTTTT.

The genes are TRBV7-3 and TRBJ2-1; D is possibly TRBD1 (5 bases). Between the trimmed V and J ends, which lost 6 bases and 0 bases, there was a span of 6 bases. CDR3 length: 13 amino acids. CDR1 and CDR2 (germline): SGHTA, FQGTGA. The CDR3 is CASSQGSYNEQFF. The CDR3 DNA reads TGTGCCAGCAGTCAGGGCTCCTACAATGAGCAGTTCTTC.

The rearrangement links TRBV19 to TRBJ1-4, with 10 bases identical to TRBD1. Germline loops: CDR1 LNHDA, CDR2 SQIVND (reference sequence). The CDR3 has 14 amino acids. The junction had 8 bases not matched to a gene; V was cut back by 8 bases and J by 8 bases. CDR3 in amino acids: CASQRDRGREKLFF. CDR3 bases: TGTGCCAGTCAAAGGGACAGGGGCCGCGAAAAACTGTTTTTT. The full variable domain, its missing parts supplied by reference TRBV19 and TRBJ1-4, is DGGITQSPKYLFRKEGQNVTLSCEQNLNHDAMYWYRQDPGQGLRLIYYSQIVNDFQKGDIAEGYSVSREKKESFPLTVTSAQKNPTAFYLCASQRDRGREKLFFGSGTQLSVL.

The CDR3 nucleotides are TGTGCCAGCAGCTCACCGACAGAAAGGACGAACACCGGGGAGCTGTTTTTT. Its protein is CASSSPTERTNTGELFF. This chain joins TRBV7-9 and TRBJ2-2; D perhaps matches TRBD1 (5 bases). This CDR3 is 17 amino acids long. Germline V gene sequence: CDR1 SEHNR, CDR2 FQNEAQ (reference sequence). V gave up 4 bases and J gave up 0 bases, with 15 bases separating them.

CDR3 protein: CASSQGRETQYF. DNA of the CDR3: TGTGCCAGCAGTCAGGGGAGAGAGACCCAGTACTTC. This sequence joins TRBV28 and TRBJ2-5; TRBD1 is a possible D gene (6 bases). Germline V gene lookup returns CDR1 MDHEN and CDR2 SYDVKM. The V end was cut by 5 bases, the J end by 4 bases, with 8 bases between. The CDR3 has 12 residues.

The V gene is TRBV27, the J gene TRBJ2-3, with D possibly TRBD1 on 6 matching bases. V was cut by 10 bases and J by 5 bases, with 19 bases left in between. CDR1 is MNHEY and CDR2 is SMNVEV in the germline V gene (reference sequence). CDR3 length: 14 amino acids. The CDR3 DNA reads TGTGCCATCCGGGACATCCGGTCTGGAGATACGCAGTATTTT. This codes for CAIRDIRSGDTQYF.

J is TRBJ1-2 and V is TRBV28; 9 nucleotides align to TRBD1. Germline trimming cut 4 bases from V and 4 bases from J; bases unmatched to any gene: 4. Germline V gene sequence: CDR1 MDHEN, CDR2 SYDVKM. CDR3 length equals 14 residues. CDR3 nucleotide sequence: TGTGCCAGCAGTTCGGGACAGGGCGGCTATGGCTACACCTTC. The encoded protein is CASSSGQGGYGYTF.

The CDR3 DNA reads TGTGCCAGCAGCGCCGGACAGGGGGCCCCTAGCAATCAGCCCCAGCATTTT. It encodes CASSAGQGAPSNQPQHF. This chain joins TRBV7-9 and TRBJ1-5; TRBD1 matches 11 bases. Trimming took 5 bases from V and 0 from J; bases not matched to a gene: 6. CDR1 SEHNR and CDR2 FQNEAQ come from the germline V gene (reference sequence). This CDR3 has 17 amino acids.